A single T cell receptor (beta chain) is shown here with its context. Method: immunoSEQ multiplex PCR; TCRdb's copy keeps in-frame clones and lacks some. The sample lists tens of thousands of clones; more than 70% were seen once. The sample is drawn from a study of T cell responses to AZD1222 COVID-19 vaccine. This TCR derives from an adult in good health. This material consisted of peripheral blood, taken on day 0 of AZD1222 vaccination.

The chain's CDR3 is CASSSGQLTNEKLFF. In nucleotides, the CDR3 is TGTGCCAGCAGCTCAGGACAGCTGACTAATGAAAAACTGTTTTTT. The chain has TRBV9 and TRBJ1-4; D might be TRBD1 (6 bases). Germline V gives CDR1 SGDLS, CDR2 YYNGEE. The CDR3 runs 15 residues. Trimming stripped 4 bases from V and 2 bases from J, with 12 bases between. Full variable domain (outside the CDR3, taken from reference TRBV9 and TRBJ1-4): DSGVTQTPKHLITATGQRVTLRCSPRSGDLSVYWYQQSLDQGLQFLIQYYNGEERAKGNILERFSAQQFPDLHSELNLSSLELGDSALYFCASSSGQLTNEKLFFGSGTQLSVL.